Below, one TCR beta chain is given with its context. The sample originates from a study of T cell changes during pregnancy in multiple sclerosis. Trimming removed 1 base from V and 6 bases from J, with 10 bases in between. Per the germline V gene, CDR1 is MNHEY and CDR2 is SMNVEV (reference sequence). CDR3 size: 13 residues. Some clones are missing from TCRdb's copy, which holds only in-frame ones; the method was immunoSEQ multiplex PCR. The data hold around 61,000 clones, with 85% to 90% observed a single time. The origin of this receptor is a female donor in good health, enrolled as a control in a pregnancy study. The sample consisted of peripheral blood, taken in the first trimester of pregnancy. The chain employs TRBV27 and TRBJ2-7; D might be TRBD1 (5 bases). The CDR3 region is CASSLLSGAEQYF. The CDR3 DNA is TGTGCCAGCAGTTTATTATCTGGGGCCGAGCAGTACTTC.